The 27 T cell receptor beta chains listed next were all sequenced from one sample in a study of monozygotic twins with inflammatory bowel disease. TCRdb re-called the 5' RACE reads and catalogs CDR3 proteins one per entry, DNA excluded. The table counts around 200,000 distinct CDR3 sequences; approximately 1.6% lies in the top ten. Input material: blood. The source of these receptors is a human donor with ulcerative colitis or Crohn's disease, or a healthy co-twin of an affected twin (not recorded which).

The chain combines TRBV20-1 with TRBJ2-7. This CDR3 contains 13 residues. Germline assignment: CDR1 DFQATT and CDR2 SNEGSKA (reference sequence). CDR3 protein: CSARDRGSAEQYF.

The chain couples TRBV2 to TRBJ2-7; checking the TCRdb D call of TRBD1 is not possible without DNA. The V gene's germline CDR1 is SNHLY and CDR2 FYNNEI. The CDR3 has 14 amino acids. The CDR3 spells CASREETGSYEQYF.

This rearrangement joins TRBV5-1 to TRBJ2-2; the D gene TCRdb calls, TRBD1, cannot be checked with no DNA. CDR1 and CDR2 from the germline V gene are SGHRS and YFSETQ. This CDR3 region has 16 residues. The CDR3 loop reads CASSLVSGGVYGELFF.

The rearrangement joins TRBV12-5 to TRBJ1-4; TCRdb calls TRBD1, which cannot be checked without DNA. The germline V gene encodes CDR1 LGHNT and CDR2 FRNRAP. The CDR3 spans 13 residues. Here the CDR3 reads CASARQGGEKLFF.

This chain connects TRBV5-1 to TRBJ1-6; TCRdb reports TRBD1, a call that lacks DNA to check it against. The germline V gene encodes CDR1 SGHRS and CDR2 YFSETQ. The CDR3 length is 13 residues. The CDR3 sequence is CASSLEVAQPLHF.

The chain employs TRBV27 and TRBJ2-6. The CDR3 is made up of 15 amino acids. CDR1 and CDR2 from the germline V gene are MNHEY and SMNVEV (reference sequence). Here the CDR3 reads CASSSDRPGANVLTF.

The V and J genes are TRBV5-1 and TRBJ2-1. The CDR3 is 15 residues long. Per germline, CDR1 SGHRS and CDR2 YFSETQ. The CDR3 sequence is CASSPGQDYYNEQFF.

Here the CDR3 reads CASSLEQNLMNTEAFF. The chain employs TRBV5-1 and TRBJ1-1. The CDR3 is 16 residues long. CDR1 and CDR2 from the germline V gene are SGHRS and YFSETQ.

CDR3 residues: CASSSWTGGTEAFF. The chain employs TRBV6-5 and TRBJ1-1; TCRdb lists TRBD1, though no DNA is available to test this call. CDR3 length equals 14 residues. CDR1 is MNHEY, CDR2 SVGAGI, per germline.

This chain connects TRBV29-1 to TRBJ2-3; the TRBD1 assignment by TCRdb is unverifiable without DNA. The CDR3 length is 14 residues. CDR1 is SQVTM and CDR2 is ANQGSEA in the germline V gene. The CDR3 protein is CSVGGQGVSDTQYF.

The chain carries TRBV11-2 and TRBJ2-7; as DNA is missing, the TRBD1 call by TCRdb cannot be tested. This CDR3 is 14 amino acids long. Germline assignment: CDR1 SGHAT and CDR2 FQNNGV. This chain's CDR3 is CASSTGAGRYEQYF.

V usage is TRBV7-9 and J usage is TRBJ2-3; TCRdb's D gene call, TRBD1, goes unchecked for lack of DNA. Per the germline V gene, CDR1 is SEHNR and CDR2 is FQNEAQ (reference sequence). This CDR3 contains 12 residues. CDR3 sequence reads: CASSRDRGTQYF.

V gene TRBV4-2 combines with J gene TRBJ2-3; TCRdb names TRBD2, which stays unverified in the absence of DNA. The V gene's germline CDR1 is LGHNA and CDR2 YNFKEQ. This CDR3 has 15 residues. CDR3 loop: CASSPRDSTTDTQYF.

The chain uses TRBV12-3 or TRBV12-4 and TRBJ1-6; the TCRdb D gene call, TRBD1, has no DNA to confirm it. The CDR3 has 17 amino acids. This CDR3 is CASTRLQGARGNSPLHF.

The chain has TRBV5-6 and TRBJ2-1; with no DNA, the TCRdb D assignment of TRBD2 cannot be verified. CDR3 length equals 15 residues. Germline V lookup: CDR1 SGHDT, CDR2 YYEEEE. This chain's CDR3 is CASSPPVARNNEQFF.

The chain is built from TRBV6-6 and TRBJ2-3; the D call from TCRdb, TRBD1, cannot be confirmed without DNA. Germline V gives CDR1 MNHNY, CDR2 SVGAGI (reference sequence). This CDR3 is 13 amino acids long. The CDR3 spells CAIRGGATDTQYF.

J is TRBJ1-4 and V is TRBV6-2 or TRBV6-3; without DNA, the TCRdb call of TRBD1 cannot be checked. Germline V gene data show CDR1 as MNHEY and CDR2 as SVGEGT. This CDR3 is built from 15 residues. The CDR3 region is CASSRPRGRGEKLFF.

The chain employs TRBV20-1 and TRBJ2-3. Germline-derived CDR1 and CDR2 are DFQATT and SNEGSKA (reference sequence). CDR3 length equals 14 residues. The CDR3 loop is CSARDWYKTDTQYF.

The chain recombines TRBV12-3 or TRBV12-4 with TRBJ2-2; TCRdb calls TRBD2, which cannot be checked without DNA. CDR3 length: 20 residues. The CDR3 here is CASTSRPGLAGGLDTGELFF.

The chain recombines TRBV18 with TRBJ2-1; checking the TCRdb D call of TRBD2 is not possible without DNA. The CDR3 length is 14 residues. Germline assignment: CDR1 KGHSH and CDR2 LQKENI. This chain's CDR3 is CASSPPPAYNEQFF.

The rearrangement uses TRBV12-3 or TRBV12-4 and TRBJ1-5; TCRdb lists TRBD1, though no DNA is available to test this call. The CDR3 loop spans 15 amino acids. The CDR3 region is CASRAGGRGLGAQHF.

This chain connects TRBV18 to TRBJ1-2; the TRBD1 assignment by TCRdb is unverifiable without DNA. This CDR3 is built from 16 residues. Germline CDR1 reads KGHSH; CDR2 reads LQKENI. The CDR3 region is CASSPPWDRGEGGYTF. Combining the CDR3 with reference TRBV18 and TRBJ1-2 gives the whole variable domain NAGVMQNPRHLVRRRGQEARLRCSPMKGHSHVYWYRQLPEEGLKFMVYLQKENIIDESGMPKERFSAEFPKEGPSILRIQQVVRGDSAAYFCASSPPWDRGEGGYTFGSGTRLTVV.

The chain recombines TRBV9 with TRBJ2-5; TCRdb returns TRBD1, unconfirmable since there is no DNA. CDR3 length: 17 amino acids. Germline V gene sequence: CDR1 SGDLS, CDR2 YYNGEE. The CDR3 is CASSAGITGAPGETQYF.

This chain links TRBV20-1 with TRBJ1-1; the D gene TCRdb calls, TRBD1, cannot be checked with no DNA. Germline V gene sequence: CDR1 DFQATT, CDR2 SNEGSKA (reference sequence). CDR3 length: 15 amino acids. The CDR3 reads CSARRPPTANTEAFF.

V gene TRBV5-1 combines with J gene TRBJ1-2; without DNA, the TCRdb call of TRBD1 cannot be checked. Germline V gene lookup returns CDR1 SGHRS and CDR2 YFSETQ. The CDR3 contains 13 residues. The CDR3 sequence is CASSLEGARGYTF. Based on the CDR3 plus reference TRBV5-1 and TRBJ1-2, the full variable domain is KAGVTQTPRYLIKTRGQQVTLSCSPISGHRSVSWYQQTPGQGLQFLFEYFSETQRNKGNFPGRFSGRQFSNSRSEMNVSTLELGDSALYLCASSLEGARGYTFGSGTRLTVV.

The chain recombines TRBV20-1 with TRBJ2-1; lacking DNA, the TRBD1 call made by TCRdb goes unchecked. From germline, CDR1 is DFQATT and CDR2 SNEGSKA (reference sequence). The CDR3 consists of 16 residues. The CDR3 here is CSARSPESSSGNEQFF.

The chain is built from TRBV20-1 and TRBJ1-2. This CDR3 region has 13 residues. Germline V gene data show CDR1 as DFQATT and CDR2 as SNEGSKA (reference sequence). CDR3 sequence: CSARERTNYGYTF.